The clone carrying this TCR beta chain came up once. As yet, its antigen is unknown. The source of the sample is a study of a mutant IDH1 vaccine in newly diagnosed glioma. Across the whole study: The start of vaccination came 4-6 weeks after radiotherapy alone, or with temozolomide cycles. Findings and limits, study-wide: The vaccine induced immune responses, and these occurred in 80% to 95% of patients.

In germline, CDR1 is LNHDA, CDR2 SQIVND (reference sequence). After removal of 3 bases from V and 5 bases from J, the junction contained 1 base not matched to a gene. The CDR3 consists of 13 residues. Profiling relied on immunoSEQ multiplex PCR, and the TCRdb table lists in-frame clones only, not all of them. The profile shows about 28,000 clones, about nine tenths of them singletons. The time point: week 5, during vaccination. Mutant IDH1 20-mer peptide, at 300 ug, made up each vaccine dose, with topical imiquimod. Donors had new IDH1-mutant astrocytomas of WHO grade 3 or 4 (ATRX-lost). The source is a woman in her 40s with glioma. Some clones in this sample may be carry-over from other donors' samples. The specimen was peripheral blood mononuclear cells (PBMCs), collected from a glioma patient whose treatment included an IDH1 peptide vaccine. The rearrangement joins TRBV19 to TRBJ2-1; 7 bases line up with TRBD1. DNA of the CDR3: TGTGCCAGTAGTATTGGGACAGACAATGAGCAGTTCTTC. This sequence encodes CASSIGTDNEQFF.